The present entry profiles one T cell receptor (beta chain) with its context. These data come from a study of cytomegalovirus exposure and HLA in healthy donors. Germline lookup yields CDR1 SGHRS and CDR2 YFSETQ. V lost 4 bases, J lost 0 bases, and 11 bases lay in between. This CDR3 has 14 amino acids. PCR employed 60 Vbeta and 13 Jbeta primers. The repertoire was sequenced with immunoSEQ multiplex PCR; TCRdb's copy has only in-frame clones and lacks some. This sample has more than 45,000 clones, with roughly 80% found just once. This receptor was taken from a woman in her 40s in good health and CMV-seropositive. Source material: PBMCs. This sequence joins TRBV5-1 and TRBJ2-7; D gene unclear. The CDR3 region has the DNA TGCGCCAGCAGCCCAGCCCCGGGCTCCTACGAGCAGTACTTC. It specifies CASSPAPGSYEQYF.